One and the same sample provided the 13 T cell receptor beta chains below, sequenced in a study of spatial heterogeneity in lung cancer. Specified time point: sample taken at primary tumor resection. Unsorted tumor, nontumor lung tissue or cryopreserved PBMC supplied the whole RNA. TCRdb analysed the 5' RACE reads with MiXCR anew, one entry per CDR3 protein. The sample lists 11,000 to 15,000 distinct CDR3 sequences, less than 14% occurring once. The input for sequencing was PBMCs, taken at surgery. The source is a female donor with early-stage non-small cell lung cancer.

This clonotype was seen once. V and J are TRBV6-1 and TRBJ1-2; D possibly corresponds to TRBD1 (6 bases). Trimming removed 2 bases from V and 2 bases from J, with 15 bases in between. Germline V gives CDR1 MNHNS, CDR2 SASEGT. The CDR3 runs 16 residues. The CDR3 loop is CASSEFQGIKNYGYTF. The DNA for the CDR3 is TGTGCCAGCAGTGAATTTCAGGGGATCAAGAACTATGGCTACACCTTC.

This chain links TRBV27 with TRBJ2-7; the D is unclear. Trimming took off 5 bases at V and 3 bases at J, with 5 bases between the two ends. Germline V lookup: CDR1 MNHEY, CDR2 SMNVEV (reference sequence). CDR3 length: 11 amino acids. This CDR3 is CASSTDYEQYF. The CDR3 DNA follows: TGTGCCAGCAGTACCGACTACGAGCAGTACTTC.

This clonotype has more than one count but fewer than ten. This sequence joins TRBV5-6 and TRBJ1-5, with D hard to call. Trimming pared 4 bases from V and 3 bases from J, leaving 14 bases between. Germline CDR1 is SGHDT and CDR2 is YYEEEE. There are 15 residues in the CDR3. The CDR3 protein is CASSNDGNNNQPQHF. The CDR3 DNA is TGTGCCAGCAGCAATGACGGGAATAACAATCAGCCCCAGCATTTT.

This clonotype was counted ten times or more. The chain is built from TRBV6-6 and TRBJ1-1; D not resolved. This CDR3 spans 16 amino acids. CDR1 is MNHNY, CDR2 SVGAGI, per germline (reference sequence). The V gene lost 0 bases and the J gene lost 2 bases, with 13 bases spanning the gap. CDR3 sequence reads: CASSYSITQTNTEAFF. CDR3 nucleotides: TGTGCCAGCAGTTACTCGATAACCCAAACTAACACTGAAGCTTTCTTT.

This clonotype was counted ten times or more. The V call is TRBV19, the J call TRBJ1-3, with 8 bases matching TRBD1. CDR1 LNHDA and CDR2 SQIVND come from the germline V gene (reference sequence). CDR3 length: 14 residues. The V segment lost 7 bases and the J segment 3 bases; nucleotides outside the gene matches: 5. The CDR3 reads CASMSGTGGNTIYF. Written as DNA, the CDR3 is TGTGCCAGTATGTCAGGGACAGGTGGAAACACCATATATTTT.

This clonotype was detected ten times or more. CDR3 nucleotide sequence: TGTGCCAGCAGCGGGAGCTCTGGAAACACCATATATTTT. Its translation: CASSGSSGNTIYF. This rearrangement joins TRBV12-3 or TRBV12-4 to TRBJ1-3, with D hard to call. V was trimmed by 6 bases and J by 0 bases, leaving 6 bases between them. The CDR3 length is 13 residues.

By share, this clonotype ranks as medium-sized. V gene TRBV9 combines with J gene TRBJ1-2; D may be TRBD1 (5 bases). The CDR3 is made up of 15 amino acids. V was clipped by 4 bases and J by 6 bases, with 19 bases between them. Per germline, CDR1 SGDLS and CDR2 YYNGEE. This CDR3 is CASSSDPDMSNGYTF. CDR3 DNA sequence: TGTGCCAGCAGCTCAGACCCGGACATGTCTAATGGCTACACCTTC.

This clonotype occurred once. The chain employs TRBV2 and TRBJ1-3; 8 nucleotides match TRBD1. V was pared by 5 bases and J by 4 bases, with 7 bases of the junction left unmatched. The CDR3 is 15 residues long. CDR1 is SNHLY and CDR2 is FYNNEI in the germline V gene. DNA for the CDR3: TGTGCCAGCAGTAAGGACAGGGCGTACGGAAACACCATATATTTT. Translating gives CASSKDRAYGNTIYF. Combining the CDR3 with reference TRBV2 and TRBJ1-3 gives the whole variable domain EPEVTQTPSHQVTQMGQEVILRCVPISNHLYFYWYRQILGQKVEFLVSFYNNEISEKSEIFDDQFSVERPDGSNFTLKIRSTKLEDSAMYFCASSKDRAYGNTIYFGEGSWLTVV.

This clonotype has at least ten counts. The rearrangement joins TRBV20-1 to TRBJ2-4; TRBD1 agrees at 9 bases. J lost 3 bases, V lost 0 bases, and 6 bases had no gene match. The CDR3 length is 16 residues. From germline, CDR1 is DFQATT and CDR2 SNEGSKA (reference sequence). The CDR3 DNA sequence: TGCAGTGCTAGAGATCGGGACAGGGAAAACAAAAACATTCAGTACTTC. Translated: CSARDRDRENKNIQYF.

Ten or more counts support this clonotype. The chain carries TRBV9 and TRBJ1-6, with D uncertain. The CDR3 loop spans 15 amino acids. Trimming left V 0 bases short and J 9 bases short, with 13 bases between. Germline assignment: CDR1 SGDLS and CDR2 YYNGEE. This CDR3 is CASSVGALEGSPLHF. CDR3 coding DNA: TGTGCCAGCAGCGTAGGGGCTTTGGAGGGTTCACCCCTCCACTTT.

This clonotype is classed as medium-sized. The V and J genes are TRBV20-1 and TRBJ2-5, with 9 bases matching TRBD2. This CDR3 has 13 amino acids. Germline V gives CDR1 DFQATT, CDR2 SNEGSKA (reference sequence). With 5 bases clipped from V and 2 bases from J, the junction kept 3 bases outside the gene matches. CDR3 sequence: CSAVAGGQETQYF. The DNA for the CDR3 is TGCAGTGCTGTCGCGGGGGGGCAAGAGACCCAGTACTTC.

At least ten counts were recorded for this clonotype. This rearrangement joins TRBV6-6 to TRBJ2-5; D is perhaps TRBD1 (6 bases). The CDR3 is 14 residues long. CDR1 is MNHNY, CDR2 SVGAGI, per germline (reference sequence). V was cut by 4 bases and J by 4 bases, with 13 bases left in between. Here the CDR3 reads CASSLNGGAETQYF. The CDR3 nucleotides are TGTGCCAGCAGTTTAAATGGGGGCGCAGAGACCCAGTACTTC.

This clonotype is labeled medium-sized (0.01 to 0.1%). The chain's CDR3 is CASSPLDSYEQYF. The CDR3 DNA reads as TGTGCCAGCAGTCCCCTCGACTCCTACGAGCAGTACTTC. The chain recombines TRBV28 with TRBJ2-7; D is ambiguous. The CDR3 loop spans 13 amino acids. CDR1 and CDR2 from the germline V gene are MDHEN and SYDVKM. V lost 5 bases and J lost 0, with 8 bases in between. Full variable domain (missing parts from reference TRBV28 and TRBJ2-7): DVKVTQSSRYLVKRTGEKVFLECVQDMDHENMFWYRQDPGLGLRLIYFSYDVKMKEKGDIPEGYSVSREKKERFSLILESASTNQTSMYLCASSPLDSYEQYFGPGTRLTVT.